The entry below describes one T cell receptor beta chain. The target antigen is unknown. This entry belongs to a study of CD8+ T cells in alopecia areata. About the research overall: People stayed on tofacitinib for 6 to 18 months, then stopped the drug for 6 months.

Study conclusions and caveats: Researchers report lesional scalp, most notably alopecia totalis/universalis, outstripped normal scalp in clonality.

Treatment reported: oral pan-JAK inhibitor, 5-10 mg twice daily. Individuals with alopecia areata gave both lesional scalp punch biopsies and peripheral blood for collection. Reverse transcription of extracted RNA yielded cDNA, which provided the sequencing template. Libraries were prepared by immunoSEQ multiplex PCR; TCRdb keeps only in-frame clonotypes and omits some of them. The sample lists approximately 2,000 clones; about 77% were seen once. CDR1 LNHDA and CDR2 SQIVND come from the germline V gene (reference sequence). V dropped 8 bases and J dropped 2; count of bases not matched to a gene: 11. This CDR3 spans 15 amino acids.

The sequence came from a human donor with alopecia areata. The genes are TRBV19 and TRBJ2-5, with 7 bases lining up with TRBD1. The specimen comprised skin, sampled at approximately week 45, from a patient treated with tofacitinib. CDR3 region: CASATGALGQETQYF. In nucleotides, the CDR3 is TGTGCCAGTGCTACAGGGGCGTTGGGACAAGAGACCCAGTACTTC.